The 2 T cell receptor beta chains reported below all come from one sample, sequenced in a study of shared clonotypes between healthy human individuals. The naive CD8 subset, CD45RO-negative cells positively selected for CCR7, excluded terminally differentiated effector memory CD45RA+ cells. The repertoire was sequenced with immunoSEQ multiplex PCR; TCRdb's copy has only in-frame clones and lacks some. The sample carries almost 700,000 clones, approximately 90% recorded once. Sequencing input: naive CD8+ T cells sorted from blood. Receptor source: a man aged 25 to 40 in good health.

DNA of the CDR3: TGTGCCAGCAGCTTAGGGACAGCCAGCACAGATACGCAGTATTTT. It codes for CASSLGTASTDTQYF. The V gene is TRBV7-2, the J gene TRBJ2-3, with a tentative D call TRBD1 (6 bases). CDR1 and CDR2 from the germline V gene are SGHTA and FQGNSA. Trimming pared 1 base from V and 0 bases from J, leaving 8 bases between. The CDR3 has 15 amino acids.

This chain links TRBV7-9 with TRBJ2-2, with 8 bases that match TRBD1. The CDR3 contains 14 residues. With 6 bases clipped from V and 5 bases from J, the junction kept 5 bases outside the gene matches. Per the germline V gene, CDR1 is SEHNR and CDR2 is FQNEAQ (reference sequence). CDR3 sequence (DNA): TGTGCCAGCAGTCCTACAGGGGGAACCGGGGAGCTGTTTTTT. Translated, it gives CASSPTGGTGELFF.